One sample yielded the 23 T cell receptor beta chains listed below, sequenced in a study of neurological immune-mediated disorders. Each CDR3 protein gets one entry after TCRdb re-called the 5' RACE reads with MiXCR. The sample shows 130,000 or so distinct CDR3 sequences, 3.2% of them seen only once. Specimen: PBMCs. These receptors all stem from a woman aged 25 to 39 with multiple sclerosis.

The sample holds many counts of this clonotype. V gene TRBV19 combines with J gene TRBJ1-5; D is unresolved. There are 11 residues in the CDR3. CDR1 is LNHDA, CDR2 SQIVND, per germline (reference sequence). V gave up 1 base and J gave up 6 bases, with 1 base separating them. CDR3 coding DNA: TGTGCCAGTAGTATAGGTCAGCCCCAGCATTTT. Translation: CASSIGQPQHF.

This clonotype has ten or more counts. The chain recombines TRBV21-1 with TRBJ2-2; the table's D call of TRBD1 was not tested on the DNA. TRBV21-1 is marked as a pseudogene. The length of the CDR3 is 19 residues. Here the CDR3 reads CASSKALEDNRGETGELFF. For the CDR3, the DNA is TGTGCCAGCAGCAAAGCGCTCGAGGACAACAGGGGGGAAACCGGGGAGCTGTTTTTT.

This clonotype was observed at least ten times. This sequence joins TRBV6-6 and TRBJ2-2; tentatively, D is TRBD1 (5 bases). Per the germline V gene, CDR1 is MNHNY and CDR2 is SVGAGI (reference sequence). V was pared by 2 bases and J by 0 bases, with 7 bases between. CDR3 size: 15 residues. The CDR3 nucleotides are TGTGCCAGCAGTTACAGGACAACGAACACCGGGGAGCTGTTTTTT. Protein: CASSYRTTNTGELFF.

This clonotype was counted at least ten times. The chain combines TRBV3-1 with TRBJ2-1, with TRBD2 identical over 11 bases. After removal of 0 bases from V and 6 bases from J, the junction contained 10 bases not matched to a gene. The CDR3 sequence is 18 residues long. Per the germline V gene, CDR1 is LGHDT and CDR2 is YNNKEL (reference sequence). CDR3 nucleotide sequence: TGTGCCAGCAGCCAAGATATGCTAGCGGGAGGTATCCTCAATGAGCAGTTCTTC. Translating gives CASSQDMLAGGILNEQFF.

This clonotype was counted ten times or more. This rearrangement joins TRBV7-8 to TRBJ2-2; D is tentatively TRBD1 or TRBD2 (5 bases each). The CDR3 runs 14 residues. Germline CDR1 and CDR2: SGHVS and FQNEAQ. V gave up 5 bases and J gave up 4 bases, with 11 bases separating them. CDR3 sequence: CASSREGFTGELFF. In DNA, the CDR3 is TGTGCCAGCAGCCGAGAGGGGTTCACCGGGGAGCTGTTTTTT. The complete variable domain, with remaining parts taken from reference TRBV7-8 and TRBJ2-2, reads GAGVSQSPRYKVAKRGQDVALRCDPISGHVSLFWYQQALGQGPEFLTYFQNEAQLDKSGLPSDRFFAERPEGSVSTLKIQRTQQEDSAVYLCASSREGFTGELFFGEGSRLTVL.

Ten or more counts support this clonotype. The rearrangement uses TRBV7-9 and TRBJ2-3; TRBD2 agrees at 8 bases. The V gene end was trimmed by 6 bases and the J gene end by 0 bases; junction bases not matched to a gene: 14. Per the germline V gene, CDR1 is SEHNR and CDR2 is FQNEAQ (reference sequence). The CDR3 is 18 residues long. The CDR3 nucleotides read TGTGCCAGCAGATACAGCTCCGACTCTAGCGGGAGCACAGATACGCAGTATTTT. Its protein is CASRYSSDSSGSTDTQYF.

In this sample, this clonotype turned up many times. V and J are TRBV12-5 and TRBJ2-1; D not certain. The CDR3 spans 11 residues. The germline V gene encodes CDR1 LGHNT and CDR2 FRNRAP. Trimming took off 1 base at V and 10 bases at J, with 5 bases between the two ends. The CDR3 DNA follows: TGTGCTAGTGGTTTGGAGGCGGAGCAGTTCTTC. Translated, it gives CASGLEAEQFF.

This clonotype has ten or more counts. The genes are TRBV6-5 and TRBJ2-1; D is undetermined. This CDR3 is 14 amino acids long. The germline V gene encodes CDR1 MNHEY and CDR2 SVGAGI. Trimming shortened V by 11 bases and J by 8 bases, and 22 bases separated the two germline ends. In DNA, the CDR3 is TGTGCCGCGAGAAGCCGGGCCAACCGCGATGAGCAGTTCTTC. This sequence encodes CAARSRANRDEQFF.

This clonotype was recorded many times. The V call is TRBV6-5, the J call TRBJ1-2, with unresolved D. Germline assignment: CDR1 MNHEY and CDR2 SVGAGI. V was pared by 5 bases and J by 6 bases, with 13 bases between. CDR3 length: 13 residues. As DNA, the CDR3 is TGTGCCAGCAGTCCTGGACGGTGGAATGGCTACACCTTC. Translating gives CASSPGRWNGYTF.

This clonotype was seen at least ten times. CDR3 DNA sequence: TGTGCCAGCAGTTATGGGCTAGACCAAGAGACCCAGTACTTC. Translation gives CASSYGLDQETQYF. The gene calls are TRBV6-2 or TRBV6-3 and TRBJ2-5; D remains unclear. The germline V and J ends were trimmed by 3 bases and 0 bases, with 8 bases remaining between them. Per the germline V gene, CDR1 is MNHEY and CDR2 is SVGEGT. This CDR3 has 14 amino acids.

Ten or more counts support this clonotype. This chain connects TRBV20-1 to TRBJ2-1, with D tentatively TRBD2 (5 bases). The germline V gene has CDR1 DFQATT and CDR2 SNEGSKA (reference sequence). This CDR3 is built from 13 residues. V was cut by 0 bases and J by 8 bases, with 11 bases left in between. The DNA of the CDR3 is TGCAGTGCTAGAGATCCTAGTAGCGATGAGCAGTTCTTC. Translation gives CSARDPSSDEQFF.

This clonotype was seen repeatedly, ten times or more. The chain carries TRBV20-1 and TRBJ2-1; TRBD1 is a possible D gene (5 bases). The germline V gene has CDR1 DFQATT and CDR2 SNEGSKA (reference sequence). The CDR3 has 12 amino acids. Trimming removed 4 bases at V and 6 bases at J, with 10 bases between. The CDR3 protein is CSAMGLTNEQFF. The CDR3 region has the DNA TGCAGTGCTATGGGGCTTACCAATGAGCAGTTCTTC.

This clonotype came up many times. The rearrangement joins TRBV12-3 or TRBV12-4 to TRBJ1-5; D unresolved. There are 13 residues in the CDR3. V was pared by 6 bases and J by 6 bases, with 12 bases between. CDR3 nucleotides: TGTGCCAGCAGCTCCTCGGGTGGTCAGCCCCAGCATTTT. Translation gives CASSSSGGQPQHF.

This clonotype was seen ten or more times. The genes are TRBV20-1 and TRBJ2-1; 13 bases fit TRBD2. Germline loops: CDR1 DFQATT, CDR2 SNEGSKA (reference sequence). The CDR3 totals 18 residues. With V trimmed by 1 base and J by 0 bases, 6 bases remained unmatched. The CDR3 is CSARGTSGGPSSYNEQFF. For the CDR3, the DNA is TGCAGTGCTAGAGGGACTAGCGGGGGCCCTAGCTCCTACAATGAGCAGTTCTTC.

The chain links TRBV7-6 to TRBJ2-3, with 9 bases lining up with TRBD2. CDR3 length equals 18 residues. V lost 5 bases, J lost 2 bases, and 14 bases stayed unmatched. The germline gives CDR1 SGHVS, CDR2 FNYEAQ. CDR3 in DNA: TGTGCCAGCAGCAAGGGGGCTAGCGGGGAAACTTACACAGATACGCAGTATTTT. Residues: CASSKGASGETYTDTQYF.

In this sample, this clonotype turned up many times. V is TRBV18 and J is TRBJ2-7, with D possibly matching TRBD1 (6 bases). The CDR3 spans 13 residues. The V gene's germline CDR1 is KGHSH and CDR2 LQKENI. The ends were cut back, 4 bases at V and 6 bases at J, with 13 bases in the middle. CDR3 in DNA: TGTGCCAGCTCACTTGACAGGATCAGCGAGCAGTACTTC. Its translation is CASSLDRISEQYF.

V gene TRBV11-2 combines with J gene TRBJ2-2; D is possibly TRBD1 or TRBD2 (5 bases each). This CDR3 is 15 amino acids long. V was clipped by 1 base and J by 6 bases, with 12 bases between them. The germline V gene has CDR1 SGHAT and CDR2 FQNNGV. The CDR3 DNA reads TGTGCCAGCAGCTTAGTGGTCCGGGGCCCCGGGGAGCTGTTTTTT. Amino acids: CASSLVVRGPGELFF.

This clonotype was recorded many times. The chain links TRBV27 to TRBJ2-1, with D possibly being TRBD1 (6 bases). CDR1 MNHEY and CDR2 SMNVEV come from the germline V gene (reference sequence). V was clipped by 5 bases and J by 0 bases, with 11 bases between them. This CDR3 is 15 amino acids long. CDR3 residues: CASSADRSSYNEQFF. In nucleotides, the CDR3 is TGTGCCAGCAGTGCAGACAGGTCCTCCTACAATGAGCAGTTCTTC.

This clonotype was seen at least ten times. The chain carries TRBV5-5 and TRBJ2-7; 14 bases map to TRBD2. Germline V gene data show CDR1 as SGHKS and CDR2 as YYEKEE (reference sequence). The junction had 11 bases not matched to a gene; V was cut back by 3 bases and J by 3 bases. The CDR3 covers 18 residues. Here the CDR3 DNA reads TGTGCCAGCAGCTCGGGACTAGCGGGAGAAACACCTCTCTACGAGCAGTACTTC. As protein: CASSSGLAGETPLYEQYF.

This clonotype showed up many times. In nucleotides, the CDR3 is TGTGCCACCGCTTTGGAGTTTACAGATACGCAGTATTTT. This translates into CATALEFTDTQYF. The rearrangement joins TRBV11-2 to TRBJ2-3, with no clear D. The V and J ends lost 10 bases and 3 bases respectively, with 14 bases between them. Germline V gene data show CDR1 as SGHAT and CDR2 as FQNNGV. The length of the CDR3 is 13 residues.

This clonotype occurred many times. The chain combines TRBV27 with TRBJ2-3; the D is unclear. The CDR3 covers 13 residues. Germline-derived CDR1 and CDR2 are MNHEY and SMNVEV (reference sequence). The V and J ends lost 1 base and 4 bases respectively, with 6 bases between them. Here the CDR3 reads CASSLWVSDTQYF. The CDR3 DNA reads as TGTGCCAGCAGTTTATGGGTGTCAGATACGCAGTATTTT.

This clonotype came up many times. V is TRBV20-1 and J is TRBJ1-2, with D tentatively TRBD1 (5 bases). The germline V gene encodes CDR1 DFQATT and CDR2 SNEGSKA (reference sequence). This CDR3 is 13 amino acids long. Trimming shortened V by 5 bases and J by 4 bases, and 14 bases separated the two germline ends. CDR3 in amino acids: CSAEGPASYGYTF. The DNA for the CDR3 is TGCAGTGCTGAGGGACCCGCCAGCTATGGCTACACCTTC.

Many counts were recorded for this clonotype. The genes are TRBV20-1 and TRBJ2-1; tentative D call: TRBD2 (5 bases). The germline gives CDR1 DFQATT, CDR2 SNEGSKA (reference sequence). V was trimmed by 5 bases and J by 4 bases, leaving 12 bases between them. This CDR3 region has 13 residues. The CDR3 spells CSALVSAYNEQFF. In DNA, the CDR3 is TGCAGTGCTCTCGTTAGCGCGTACAATGAGCAGTTCTTC.